What follows are 22 T cell receptor beta chains derived from one specimen sequenced in a study of blood T cell repertoires in COVID-19. TCRdb's table, derived via immunoSEQ multiplex PCR, lists solely in-frame clones and lacks some. The sample comprises about 200,000 clones, 70% to 85% of which are singletons, and around 6.9% rests with the top ten. Sequencing was done on a sample of peripheral blood. These receptors were collected from a human donor with acute or convalescent COVID-19. The donor label of this sample is uncertain.

The V call is TRBV3-1 (or the pseudogene TRBV3-2), the J call TRBJ2-5; 7 bases match TRBD2. Trimming removed 4 bases from V and 0 bases from J; junction bases left unmatched: 11. Germline assignment: CDR1 LGHDT and CDR2 YNNKEL (reference sequence). The CDR3 is made up of 17 amino acids. The chain's CDR3 is CASSPGGSGRYQETQYF. Here the CDR3 DNA reads TGTGCCAGCAGCCCTGGGGGTAGCGGGCGGTACCAAGAGACCCAGTACTTC.

This clone was found once. The chain has TRBV4-2 and TRBJ2-7, with 8 bases aligning to TRBD1. The CDR3 covers 15 residues. The germline CDR1 and CDR2 sequences are LGHNA and YNFKEQ. With V trimmed by 4 bases and J by 5 bases, 10 bases remained unmatched. In DNA, the CDR3 is TGTGCCAGCAGCCCCCTCGGGGACAGGTCTCACGAGCAGTACTTC. It specifies CASSPLGDRSHEQYF.

V gene TRBV6-2 or TRBV6-3 combines with J gene TRBJ2-1; D is tentatively TRBD1 or TRBD2 (6 bases each). Germline CDR1 MNHEY, CDR2 SVGEGT. The CDR3 runs 17 residues. Trimming took 7 bases from V and 2 from J, leaving 21 bases between them. The CDR3, as DNA: TGTGCCAGCACCCCAGGGGCGGGACGGAGGACCTACAATGAGCAGTTCTTC. It translates to CASTPGAGRRTYNEQFF.

V gene TRBV9 combines with J gene TRBJ1-1; a possible D gene is TRBD1 (5 bases). V dropped 0 bases and J dropped 8 bases, with 14 bases sitting between them. The length of the CDR3 is 14 residues. Germline V gene data show CDR1 as SGDLS and CDR2 as YYNGEE. CDR3 coding DNA: TGTGCCAGCAGCGTAGAGGTCACGACAGCAGAAGCTTTCTTT. Translating it yields CASSVEVTTAEAFF.

The chain uses TRBV7-5 and TRBJ2-7; the table's D call, TRBD1, was not checked against the DNA. TRBV7-5 is annotated as a pseudogene. The CDR3 length is 14 residues. Here the CDR3 DNA reads TGTGTCAGATCGGACCGGGACAGAACCTACGAGCAGTACTTC. Protein: CVRSDRDRTYEQYF.

This clone was seen a single time. The rearrangement joins TRBV5-4 to TRBJ1-1; 11 bases align to TRBD1. CDR1 is SGHNT, CDR2 YYREEE, per germline (reference sequence). This CDR3 is built from 14 residues. V shed 7 bases and J 4 bases; nucleotides not matched to a gene: 6. CDR3 nucleotide sequence: TGTGCCAGCCGTCGGGACAGGGGGAGCACTGAAGCTTTCTTT. Translation gives CASRRDRGSTEAFF. The whole variable domain, filled in from reference TRBV5-4 and TRBJ1-1, reads ETGVTQSPTHLIKTRGQQVTLRCSSQSGHNTVSWYQQALGQGPQFIFQYYREEENGRGNFPPRFSGLQFPNYSSELNVNALELDDSALYLCASRRDRGSTEAFFGQGTRLTVV.

This clone has a count of ten or more. The chain links TRBV6-2 or TRBV6-3 to TRBJ2-7; D may be TRBD2 (6 bases). Trimming removed 5 bases at V and 4 bases at J, with 9 bases between. The CDR3 runs to 12 residues. The germline gives CDR1 MNHEY, CDR2 SVGEGT. The DNA of the CDR3 is TGTGCCAGCAGTGTCGGGGGTTACGAGCAGTACTTC. Translation: CASSVGGYEQYF.

Turning to this clone: At one boundary the junction diverges from the germline segment, which might be a read error. In DNA, the CDR3 is TGTGCCAGCGCACCGGCTGTTGGCACTGAAGCTTTCTTT. Protein product: CASAPAVGTEAFF. The chain has TRBV18 and TRBJ1-1, with unresolved D. There are 13 residues in the CDR3. From germline, CDR1 is KGHSH and CDR2 LQKENI. The variable domain in full, completed from reference TRBV18 and TRBJ1-1, reads NAGVMQNPRHLVRRRGQEARLRCSPMKGHSHVYWYRQLPEEGLKFMVYLQKENIIDESGMPKERFSAEFPKEGPSILRIQQVVRGDSAAYFCASAPAVGTEAFFGQGTRLTVV.

The rearrangement uses TRBV11-2 and TRBJ1-6; perhaps TRBD1 as D (5 bases). Trimming took off 1 base at V and 7 bases at J, with 11 bases between the two ends. CDR3 size: 15 residues. Germline CDR1 is SGHAT and CDR2 is FQNNGV. In DNA form, the CDR3 reads TGTGCCAGCAGCTTAGCGAGGACACCGAATTCACCCCTCCACTTT. Protein product: CASSLARTPNSPLHF.

The V and J genes are TRBV3-1 (or the pseudogene TRBV3-2) and TRBJ1-5; the D gene is possibly TRBD1 (5 bases). V was cut by 3 bases and J by 7 bases, with 13 bases left in between. Germline V gives CDR1 LGHDT, CDR2 YNNKEL (reference sequence). The CDR3 totals 14 residues. This chain's CDR3 is CASSQYGGDQPQHF. In DNA, the CDR3 is TGTGCCAGCAGCCAGTATGGGGGGGACCAGCCCCAGCATTTT.

V usage is TRBV24-1 and J usage is TRBJ1-5; D is perhaps TRBD1 (6 bases). The CDR3 length is 14 residues. CDR1 and CDR2 (germline): KGHDR, SFDVKD. Trimming cost V 2 bases and J 5 bases, with 9 bases left between them. The CDR3 loop reads CATSDYSGDQPQHF. For the CDR3, the DNA is TGTGCCACCAGTGATTATTCAGGGGATCAGCCCCAGCATTTT.

This clone was detected once. J is TRBJ1-5 and V is TRBV6-5, with 10 bases lining up with TRBD1. This CDR3 comprises 15 residues. Trimming at V came to 0 bases and at J to 9 bases, leaving 5 bases not matched to a gene. Looked up from germline, CDR1 is MNHEY and CDR2 is SVGAGI. CDR3 loop: CASSYSGQGFGPQHF. CDR3 nucleotides: TGTGCCAGCAGTTACTCGGGACAGGGGTTCGGGCCCCAGCATTTT.

The rearrangement joins TRBV6-6 to TRBJ1-2; 8 positions agree with TRBD1. Germline V gives CDR1 MNHNY, CDR2 SVGAGI (reference sequence). J lost 1 base, V lost 7 bases, and 5 bases had no gene match. The CDR3 spans 14 residues. The chain's CDR3 is CASTGTGDNYGYTF. The CDR3 DNA reads as TGTGCCAGCACCGGGACAGGTGATAACTATGGCTACACCTTC.

The CDR3 nucleotides read TGTGCCAGCTCACCCAGCGGGAGTAGCGGGCCCTACGAGCAGTACTTC. As protein: CASSPSGSSGPYEQYF. V and J are TRBV18 and TRBJ2-7, with TRBD2 matching 8 bases. CDR3 length: 16 residues. Germline V lookup: CDR1 KGHSH, CDR2 LQKENI. The J segment lost 2 bases and the V segment lost 3 bases, leaving 9 bases of the junction unmatched. Complete variable domain (other parts from reference TRBV18 and TRBJ2-7): NAGVMQNPRHLVRRRGQEARLRCSPMKGHSHVYWYRQLPEEGLKFMVYLQKENIIDESGMPKERFSAEFPKEGPSILRIQQVVRGDSAAYFCASSPSGSSGPYEQYFGPGTRLTVT.

This rearrangement joins TRBV27 to TRBJ2-3, with 12 bases fitting TRBD1. The germline V gene encodes CDR1 MNHEY and CDR2 SMNVEV (reference sequence). V lost 5 bases to trimming and J lost 8 bases; unmatched junction nucleotides: 8. CDR3 length equals 15 residues. The CDR3 sequence: CASSPIGTGGGTQYF. DNA for the CDR3: TGTGCCAGCAGTCCTATCGGGACAGGGGGCGGTACGCAGTATTTT.

A remark on this clone: Other DNA sequences in the sample encode the same CDR3. This sequence joins TRBV18 and TRBJ2-2, with 8 bases that match TRBD1. The trim removed 3 bases at V and 1 base at J, leaving 4 bases unmatched. Per germline, CDR1 KGHSH and CDR2 LQKENI. The CDR3 spans 16 residues. The CDR3 sequence is CASSPLGTGNTGELFF. DNA for the CDR3: TGTGCCAGCTCACCTCTCGGGACAGGGAACACCGGGGAGCTGTTTTTT.

The V call is TRBV28, the J call TRBJ2-3, with 10 bases aligning to TRBD2. This CDR3 is 15 amino acids long. In germline, CDR1 is MDHEN, CDR2 SYDVKM. V was pared by 5 bases and J by 6 bases, with 8 bases of the junction left unmatched. The CDR3 DNA reads as TGTGCCAGCAGTCCGCGGCTAGCGGGAGACGATACGCAGTATTTT. This gives the protein CASSPRLAGDDTQYF. Drawing the rest from reference TRBV28 and TRBJ2-3, the complete variable domain is DVKVTQSSRYLVKRTGEKVFLECVQDMDHENMFWYRQDPGLGLRLIYFSYDVKMKEKGDIPEGYSVSREKKERFSLILESASTNQTSMYLCASSPRLAGDDTQYFGPGTRLTVL.

This clone was counted once. This sequence joins TRBV11-1 and TRBJ1-4; TRBD1 matches at 8 bases. This CDR3 has 16 amino acids. The germline V gene has CDR1 SGHAT and CDR2 FQDESV (reference sequence). V lost 2 bases, J lost 11 bases, and 13 bases stayed unmatched. The CDR3 nucleotides are TGTGCCAGCAGCTTAAGGACAGGGACATCTCCTGGGAAACTGTTTTTT. Residues: CASSLRTGTSPGKLFF.

The J gene is TRBJ2-2, the V gene TRBV24-1, with unresolved D. The CDR3 has 13 residues. Germline CDR1 and CDR2: KGHDR and SFDVKD. V was trimmed by 7 bases and J by 3 bases, leaving 8 bases between them. Here the CDR3 DNA reads TGTGCCACCAGGTTTCGGGACACCGGGGAGCTGTTTTTT. Protein product: CATRFRDTGELFF.

This clone has a single count. V gene TRBV5-1 combines with J gene TRBJ1-1, with 7 nucleotides matching TRBD1. CDR3 size: 13 residues. V gave up 2 bases and J gave up 8 bases; unmatched junction bases: 6. Germline CDR1 is SGHRS and CDR2 is YFSETQ. CDR3 DNA: TGCGCCAGCAGCTTAGGGACAGCGAGAGAAGCTTTCTTT. It is translated as CASSLGTAREAFF.

The V and J genes are TRBV4-2 and TRBJ1-3, with TRBD1 as a possible D gene (5 bases). Germline lookup yields CDR1 LGHNA and CDR2 YNFKEQ. CDR3 size: 16 residues. V lost 0 bases to trimming and J lost 2 bases, with 11 bases between them. The CDR3 DNA is TGTGCCAGCAGCCAAGATCTAACCAGGGCTGGAAACACCATATATTTT. This encodes CASSQDLTRAGNTIYF.

The J gene is TRBJ2-3, the V gene TRBV5-1, with TRBD2 identical over 16 bases. J was trimmed by 5 bases and V by 3 bases; bases with no gene match: 6. This CDR3 comprises 17 residues. Germline V lookup: CDR1 SGHRS, CDR2 YFSETQ. CDR3 sequence: CASSWLGLAGGKDTQYF. The CDR3 coding sequence is TGCGCCAGCAGCTGGTTGGGACTAGCGGGAGGGAAAGATACGCAGTATTTT.